These 15 T cell receptor beta chains were sequenced from one sample in a study of blood T cell repertoires in COVID-19. The data were produced by immunoSEQ multiplex PCR, yet TCRdb's version contains in-frame clones alone and is incomplete. The sample has tens of thousands of clones; 70% to 90% are singletons. Sequenced material: peripheral blood. The source is a human donor in a cohort sampled during active COVID-19.

The V call is TRBV30, the J call TRBJ1-5, with D possibly TRBD1 on 5 matching bases. V was shortened by 0 bases and J by 6 bases, with 9 bases between the two germline ends. The CDR3 runs 13 residues. Germline V gives CDR1 GTSNPN, CDR2 SVGIG (reference sequence). CDR3 region: CAWSVQVTQPQHF. CDR3 bases: TGTGCCTGGAGTGTACAGGTTACTCAGCCCCAGCATTTT. Variable domain in full (rest from reference TRBV30 and TRBJ1-5): SQTIHQWPATLVQPVGSPLSLECTVEGTSNPNLYWYRQAAGRGLQLLFYSVGIGQISSEVPQNLSASRPQDRQFILSSKKLLLSDSGFYLCAWSVQVTQPQHFGDGTRLSIL.

The V gene is TRBV29-1, the J gene TRBJ1-1; tentatively, D is TRBD1 (5 bases). V was cut by 7 bases and J by 6 bases, with 15 bases left in between. The germline V gene has CDR1 SQVTM and CDR2 ANQGSEA. This CDR3 region has 12 residues. The CDR3 loop reads CSADPRGAEAFF. The CDR3 DNA follows: TGCAGCGCCGACCCTCGGGGGGCTGAAGCTTTCTTT.

The chain employs TRBV5-1 and TRBJ2-2; tentative D call: TRBD1 (6 bases). The CDR3 sequence is 14 residues long. Trimming took off 6 bases at V and 1 base at J, with 10 bases between the two ends. The germline CDR1 and CDR2 sequences are SGHRS and YFSETQ. CDR3 DNA: TGCGCCAGCATAGGACAGTTGAACACCGGGGAGCTGTTTTTT. Translation gives CASIGQLNTGELFF.

The chain couples TRBV28 to TRBJ1-1; TRBD1 agrees at 9 bases. Germline V gene data show CDR1 as MDHEN and CDR2 as SYDVKM. V gave up 6 bases and J gave up 12 bases; unmatched junction bases: 5. The CDR3 has 11 residues. The CDR3 here is CASSRDRATFF. CDR3 DNA: TGTGCCAGCAGCCGGGACAGGGCAACTTTCTTT.

The count of this clone is one. The chain has TRBV7-7 and TRBJ2-3, with a weak D call TRBD2 (6 bases). Germline-derived CDR1 and CDR2 are SSHAT and FNYEAQ (reference sequence). Trimming removed 2 bases at V and 6 bases at J, with 9 bases between. CDR3 length: 13 amino acids. The CDR3 spells CASSLMAGDTQYF. CDR3 coding DNA: TGTGCCAGCAGCTTAATGGCGGGGGATACGCAGTATTTT. Filled out from reference TRBV7-7 and TRBJ2-3, the complete variable domain reads GAGVSQSPRYKVTKRGQDVTLRCDPISSHATLYWYQQALGQGPEFLTYFNYEAQPDKSGLPSDRFSAERPEGSISTLTIQRTEQRDSAMYRCASSLMAGDTQYFGPGTRLTVL.

The chain carries TRBV5-4 and TRBJ2-2; TRBD2 agrees at 11 bases. V shed 5 bases, J shed 7 bases, and the junction held 7 bases outside the gene matches. CDR1 SGHNT and CDR2 YYREEE come from the germline V gene (reference sequence). This CDR3 region has 15 residues. CDR3 in amino acids: CASRIAGGPDGELFF. The CDR3 DNA sequence: TGTGCCAGCAGAATAGCGGGGGGGCCGGACGGGGAGCTGTTTTTT.

The chain carries TRBV7-9 and TRBJ2-1; no definite D call. The CDR3 spans 17 residues. CDR1 and CDR2 from the germline V gene are SEHNR and FQNEAQ (reference sequence). Trimming removed 1 base at V and 5 bases at J, with 18 bases between. The CDR3 nucleotides read TGTGCCAGCAGCTTAGAGTATGTGGTTGGAGTGCACAATGAGCAGTTCTTC. The encoded protein is CASSLEYVVGVHNEQFF.

The chain employs TRBV5-1 and TRBJ2-5, with D perhaps TRBD2 (6 bases). V was shortened by 1 base and J by 3 bases, with 16 bases between the two germline ends. The germline gives CDR1 SGHRS, CDR2 YFSETQ. The CDR3 sequence is 16 residues long. The CDR3 bases are TGCGCCAGCAGCTTGTTGGGCGGGACGCTGGAAGAGACCCAGTACTTC. Its translation: CASSLLGGTLEETQYF.

With regard to this clone: Other DNA sequences within the sample encode an identical CDR3. The chain is built from TRBV7-2 and TRBJ1-4, with 7 bases fitting TRBD1. This CDR3 contains 15 residues. CDR1 is SGHTA, CDR2 FQGNSA, per germline. With V trimmed by 4 bases and J by 0 bases, 2 bases remained unmatched. For the CDR3, the DNA is TGTGCCAGCAGCTCCCAGGGGGCAACTAATGAAAAACTGTTTTTT. Amino acids: CASSSQGATNEKLFF.

CDR3 coding DNA: TGTGCCAGCAGCCCTCTCGGACAGGGCCCCTACAATGAGCAGTTCTTC. This encodes CASSPLGQGPYNEQFF. The genes are TRBV7-2 and TRBJ2-1; 8 bases fit TRBD1. CDR3 length: 16 amino acids. Germline V gives CDR1 SGHTA, CDR2 FQGNSA. V gave up 5 bases and J gave up 2 bases; unmatched junction bases: 8.

The rearrangement links TRBV11-3 to TRBJ2-2, with D maybe TRBD1 (6 bases). The germline V and J ends were trimmed by 5 bases and 7 bases, with 11 bases remaining between them. The CDR3 totals 13 residues. Germline lookup yields CDR1 SGHNT and CDR2 YENEEA. This CDR3 is CASSPRQVGELFF. CDR3 DNA sequence: TGTGCCAGCAGCCCCAGACAGGTCGGGGAGCTGTTTTTT.

The rearrangement uses TRBV7-2 and TRBJ1-2; D might be TRBD1 (5 bases). Germline V CDR1 and CDR2: SGHTA, FQGNSA. The V gene lost 5 bases and the J gene lost 5 bases, with 6 bases spanning the gap. This CDR3 contains 11 residues. The CDR3 protein is CASSPGYGYTF. DNA of the CDR3: TGTGCCAGCAGCCCAGGGTATGGCTACACCTTC. Filled out from reference TRBV7-2 and TRBJ1-2, the complete variable domain reads GAGVSQSPSNKVTEKGKDVELRCDPISGHTALYWYRQSLGQGLEFLIYFQGNSAPDKSGLPSDRFSAERTGGSVSTLTIQRTQQEDSAVYLCASSPGYGYTFGSGTRLTVV.

The chain carries TRBV29-1 and TRBJ2-5, with D tentatively TRBD1 (5 bases). The CDR3 totals 10 residues. V was trimmed by 5 bases and J by 4 bases, leaving 5 bases between them. Germline CDR1 and CDR2: SQVTM and ANQGSEA. The CDR3 protein is CSVRGETQYF. The CDR3, as DNA: TGCAGCGTTAGGGGAGAGACCCAGTACTTC.

This clone has more than one count but fewer than ten. The chain combines TRBV27 with TRBJ2-7; 14 positions agree with TRBD2. This CDR3 comprises 15 residues. V gave up 5 bases and J gave up 6 bases; unmatched junction bases: 6. Germline-derived CDR1 and CDR2 are MNHEY and SMNVEV (reference sequence). Here the CDR3 reads CASSTRLAGGLEQYF. The CDR3, as DNA: TGTGCCAGCAGTACCCGACTAGCGGGAGGGCTCGAGCAGTACTTC.

This clone showed up just once. V is TRBV27 and J is TRBJ1-2; the D gene is possibly TRBD1 (6 bases). The CDR3 is made up of 12 amino acids. The V end lost 4 bases, the J end lost 8 bases, and 11 bases lay between the germline ends. CDR1 and CDR2 (germline): MNHEY, SMNVEV (reference sequence). The CDR3 nucleotides are TGTGCCAGCAGTTCTCAGGGGCTGGGCTACACCTTC. It translates to CASSSQGLGYTF.